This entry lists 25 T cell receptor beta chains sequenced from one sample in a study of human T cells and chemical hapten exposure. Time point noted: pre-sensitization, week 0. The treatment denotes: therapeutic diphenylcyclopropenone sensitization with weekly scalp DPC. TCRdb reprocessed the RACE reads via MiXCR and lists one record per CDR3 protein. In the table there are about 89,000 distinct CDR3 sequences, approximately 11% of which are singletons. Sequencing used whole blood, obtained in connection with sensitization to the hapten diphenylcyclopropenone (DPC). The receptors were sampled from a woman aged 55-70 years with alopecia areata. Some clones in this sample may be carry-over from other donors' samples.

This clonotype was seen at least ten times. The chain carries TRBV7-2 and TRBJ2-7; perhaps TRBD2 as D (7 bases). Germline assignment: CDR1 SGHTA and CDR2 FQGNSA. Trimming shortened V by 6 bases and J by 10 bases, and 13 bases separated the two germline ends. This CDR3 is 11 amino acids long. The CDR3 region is CASSPGGSQYF. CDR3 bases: TGTGCCAGCAGTCCGGGGGGCAGCCAGTACTTC.

The CDR3 DNA follows: TGTGCCAGCAGCTTAACACAGGGGGTTGCTGGAAACACCATATATTTT. Amino acids: CASSLTQGVAGNTIYF. The rearrangement links TRBV7-2 to TRBJ1-3; 8 nucleotides agree with TRBD1. This CDR3 contains 16 residues. The junction had 5 bases not matched to a gene; V was cut back by 2 bases and J by 2 bases. Germline V CDR1 and CDR2: SGHTA, FQGNSA.

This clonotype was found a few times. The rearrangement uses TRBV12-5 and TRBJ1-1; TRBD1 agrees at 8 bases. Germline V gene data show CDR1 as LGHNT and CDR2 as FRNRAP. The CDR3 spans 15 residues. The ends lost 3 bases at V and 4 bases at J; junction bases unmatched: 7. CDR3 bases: TGTGCTAGTGGTTTTTGGGGACAGGTGAGCACTGAAGCTTTCTTT. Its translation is CASGFWGQVSTEAFF.

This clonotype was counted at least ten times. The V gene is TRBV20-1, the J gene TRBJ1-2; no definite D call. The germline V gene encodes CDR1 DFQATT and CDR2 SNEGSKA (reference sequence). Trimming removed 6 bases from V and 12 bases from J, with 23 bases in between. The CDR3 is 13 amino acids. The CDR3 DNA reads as TGCAGTGCCTCGTCGGTCGGACCTAATTCCCACACCTTC. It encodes CSASSVGPNSHTF.

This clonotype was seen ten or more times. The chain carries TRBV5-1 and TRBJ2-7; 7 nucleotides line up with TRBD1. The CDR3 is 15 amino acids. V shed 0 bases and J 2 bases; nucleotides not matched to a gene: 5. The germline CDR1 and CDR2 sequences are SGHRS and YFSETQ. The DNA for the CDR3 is TGCGCCAGCAGCTTGGGAGGGACAGAACCCTACGAGCAGTACTTC. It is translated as CASSLGGTEPYEQYF.

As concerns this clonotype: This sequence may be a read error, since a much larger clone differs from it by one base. The CDR3 DNA sequence: TGTACCAGCAGTCCCGGGAACTACAATGAGCAGTTCTTC. Its protein is CTSSPGNYNEQFF. This chain uses TRBV2 with TRBJ2-1; maybe TRBD2 (5 bases). The V gene's germline CDR1 is SNHLY and CDR2 FYNNEI. The CDR3 length is 13 residues.

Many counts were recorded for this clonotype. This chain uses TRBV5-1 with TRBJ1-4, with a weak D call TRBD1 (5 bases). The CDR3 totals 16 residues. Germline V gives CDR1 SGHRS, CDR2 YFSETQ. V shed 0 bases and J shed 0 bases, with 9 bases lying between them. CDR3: CASSLGRAATNEKLFF. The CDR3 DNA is TGCGCCAGCAGCTTGGGCAGGGCTGCAACTAATGAAAAACTGTTTTTT.

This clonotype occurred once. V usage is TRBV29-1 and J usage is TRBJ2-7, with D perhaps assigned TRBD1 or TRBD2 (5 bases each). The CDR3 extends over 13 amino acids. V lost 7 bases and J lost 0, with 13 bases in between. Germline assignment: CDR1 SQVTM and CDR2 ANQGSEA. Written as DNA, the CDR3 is TGCAGCGCTGGGACGGGGAGCTCCTACGAGCAGTACTTC. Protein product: CSAGTGSSYEQYF.

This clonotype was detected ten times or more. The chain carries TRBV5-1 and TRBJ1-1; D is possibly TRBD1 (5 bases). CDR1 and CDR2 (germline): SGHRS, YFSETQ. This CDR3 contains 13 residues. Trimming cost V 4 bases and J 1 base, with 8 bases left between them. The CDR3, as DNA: TGCGCCAGCAGCGGGACGGCGAACACTGAAGCTTTCTTT. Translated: CASSGTANTEAFF.

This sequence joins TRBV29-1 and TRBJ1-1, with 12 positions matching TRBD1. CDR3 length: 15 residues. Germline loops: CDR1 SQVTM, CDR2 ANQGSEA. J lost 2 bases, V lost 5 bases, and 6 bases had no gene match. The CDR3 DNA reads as TGCAGCGTTCTCGGGACAGGGGGCAGTAACACTGAAGCTTTCTTT. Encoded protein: CSVLGTGGSNTEAFF. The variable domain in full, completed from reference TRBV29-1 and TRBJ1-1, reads SAVISQKPSRDICQRGTSLTIQCQVDSQVTMMFWYRQQPGQSLTLIATANQGSEATYESGFVIDKFPISRPNLTFSTLTVSNMSPEDSSIYLCSVLGTGGSNTEAFFGQGTRLTVV.

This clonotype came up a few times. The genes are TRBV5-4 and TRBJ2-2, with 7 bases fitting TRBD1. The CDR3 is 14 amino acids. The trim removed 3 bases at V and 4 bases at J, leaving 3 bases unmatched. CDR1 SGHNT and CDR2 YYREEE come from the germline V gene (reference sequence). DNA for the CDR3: TGTGCCAGCAGCTCTGGGACAGCCACCGGGGAGCTGTTTTTT. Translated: CASSSGTATGELFF.

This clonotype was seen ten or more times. CDR3 DNA: TGCAGCGTGTGGAACAGGGGGACCGGGGAGCTGTTTTTT. Translating gives CSVWNRGTGELFF. V usage is TRBV29-1 and J usage is TRBJ2-2; 8 nucleotides match TRBD1. Trimming cost V 6 bases and J 5 bases; bases outside gene matches: 5. The V gene's germline CDR1 is SQVTM and CDR2 ANQGSEA. The CDR3 covers 13 residues.

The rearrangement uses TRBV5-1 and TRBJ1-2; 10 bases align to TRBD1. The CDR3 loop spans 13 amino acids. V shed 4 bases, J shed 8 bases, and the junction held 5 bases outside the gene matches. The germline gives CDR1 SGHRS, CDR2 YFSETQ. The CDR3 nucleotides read TGCGCCAGCAGCCCGGACAGGGGGAGCGGCTACACCTTC. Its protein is CASSPDRGSGYTF.

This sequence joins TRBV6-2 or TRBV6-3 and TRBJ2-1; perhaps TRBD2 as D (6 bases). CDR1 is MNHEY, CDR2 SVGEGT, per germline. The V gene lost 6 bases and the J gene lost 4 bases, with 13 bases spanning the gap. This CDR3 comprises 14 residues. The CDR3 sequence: CASSDPGLYNEQFF. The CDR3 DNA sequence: TGTGCCAGCAGCGATCCGGGACTTTACAATGAGCAGTTCTTC.

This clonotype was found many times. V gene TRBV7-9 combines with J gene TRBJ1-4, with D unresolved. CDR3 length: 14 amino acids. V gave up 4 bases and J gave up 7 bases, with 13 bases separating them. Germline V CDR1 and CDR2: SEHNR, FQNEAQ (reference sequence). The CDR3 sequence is CASSSTWLGEKLFF. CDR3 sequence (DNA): TGTGCCAGCAGCTCTACCTGGCTTGGTGAAAAACTGTTTTTT.

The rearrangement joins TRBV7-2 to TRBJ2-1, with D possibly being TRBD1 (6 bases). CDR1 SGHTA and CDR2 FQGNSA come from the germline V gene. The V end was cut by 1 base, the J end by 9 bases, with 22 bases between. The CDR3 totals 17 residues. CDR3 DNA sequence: TGTGCCAGCAGCTTAGATTTCCAACAGGGTTTACTGGGTGAGCAGTTCTTC. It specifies CASSLDFQQGLLGEQFF.

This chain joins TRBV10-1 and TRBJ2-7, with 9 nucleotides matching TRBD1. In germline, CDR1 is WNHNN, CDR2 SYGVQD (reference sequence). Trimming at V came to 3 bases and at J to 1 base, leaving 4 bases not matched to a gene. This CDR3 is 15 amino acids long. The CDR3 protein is CASSDTGTGSYEQYF. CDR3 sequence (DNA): TGCGCCAGCAGTGACACCGGGACAGGGTCCTACGAGCAGTACTTC.

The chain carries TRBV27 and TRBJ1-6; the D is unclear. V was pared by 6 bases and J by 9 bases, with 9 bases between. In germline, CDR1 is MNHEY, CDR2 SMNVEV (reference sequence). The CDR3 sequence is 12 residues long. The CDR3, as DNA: TGTGCCAGCAGCGAACGGGTTTCACCCCTCCACTTT. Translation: CASSERVSPLHF.

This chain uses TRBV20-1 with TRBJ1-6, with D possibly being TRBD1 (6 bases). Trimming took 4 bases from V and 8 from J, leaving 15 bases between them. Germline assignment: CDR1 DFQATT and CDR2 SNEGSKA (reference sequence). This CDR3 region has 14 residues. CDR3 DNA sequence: TGCAGTGCTACCCGAGCCGAGGGGGATTCACCCCTCCACTTT. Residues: CSATRAEGDSPLHF.

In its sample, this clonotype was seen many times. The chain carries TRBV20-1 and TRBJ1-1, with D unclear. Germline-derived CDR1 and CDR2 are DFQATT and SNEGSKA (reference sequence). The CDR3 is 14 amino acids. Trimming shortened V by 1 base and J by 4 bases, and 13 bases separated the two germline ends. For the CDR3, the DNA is TGCAGTGCTAGAGCCCGGTTGGCTACCACTGAAGCTTTCTTT. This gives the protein CSARARLATTEAFF.

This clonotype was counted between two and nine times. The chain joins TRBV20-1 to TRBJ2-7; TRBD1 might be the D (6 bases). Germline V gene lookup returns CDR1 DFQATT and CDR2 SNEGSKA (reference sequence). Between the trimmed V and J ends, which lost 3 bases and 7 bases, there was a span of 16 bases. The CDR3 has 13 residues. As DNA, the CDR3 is TGCAGTGCTAGCAAGATAGGGGGAGTTGAGCAGTACTTC. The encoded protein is CSASKIGGVEQYF.

CDR3 in amino acids: CASSYRQGANEKLFF. In nucleotides, the CDR3 is TGCGCCAGCAGCTACCGACAGGGCGCTAATGAAAAACTGTTTTTT. The V gene is TRBV5-1, the J gene TRBJ1-4; TRBD1 matches 7 bases. V lost 3 bases to trimming and J lost 3 bases; unmatched junction nucleotides: 5. In germline, CDR1 is SGHRS, CDR2 YFSETQ. This CDR3 comprises 15 residues.

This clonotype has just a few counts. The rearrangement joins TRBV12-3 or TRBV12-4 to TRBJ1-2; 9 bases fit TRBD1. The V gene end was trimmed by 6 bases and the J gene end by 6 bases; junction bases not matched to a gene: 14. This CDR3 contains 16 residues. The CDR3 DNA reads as TGTGCCAGCAGCCCGGGACAGGGCTATTTTAAGGATGGCTACACCTTC. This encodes CASSPGQGYFKDGYTF.

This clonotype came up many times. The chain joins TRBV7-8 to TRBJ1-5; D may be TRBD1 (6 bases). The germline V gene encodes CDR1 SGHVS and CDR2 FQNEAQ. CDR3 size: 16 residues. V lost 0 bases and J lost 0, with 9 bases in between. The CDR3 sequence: CASSLADRNSNQPQHF. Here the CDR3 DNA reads TGTGCCAGCAGCTTAGCGGACAGAAATAGCAATCAGCCCCAGCATTTT.

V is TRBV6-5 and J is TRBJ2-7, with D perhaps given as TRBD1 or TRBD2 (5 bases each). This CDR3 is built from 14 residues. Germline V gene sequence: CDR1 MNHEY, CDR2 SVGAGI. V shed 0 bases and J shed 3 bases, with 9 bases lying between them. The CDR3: CASSYSRDGYEQYF. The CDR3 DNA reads TGTGCCAGCAGTTACTCGAGGGACGGCTACGAGCAGTACTTC.